Below are 10 T cell receptor beta chains sequenced from a single sample in a study of cytomegalovirus exposure and HLA in healthy donors. The PCR contained 60 Vbeta and 13 Jbeta primers. This table comes from immunoSEQ multiplex PCR, and its TCRdb copy is limited to in-frame clones, with some not included. In the table there are more than 100,000 clones, more than 80% of which are singletons. Sequencing used PBMCs. These receptors were taken from a man aged 40-49 years in good health and CMV-seronegative.

V gene TRBV5-6 combines with J gene TRBJ1-6, with 9 bases identical to TRBD1. CDR1 SGHDT and CDR2 YYEEEE come from the germline V gene. With 0 bases clipped from V and 6 bases from J, the junction kept 1 base outside the gene matches. The CDR3 covers 15 residues. In DNA, the CDR3 is TGTGCCAGCAGCTTGGGACAGGGGGGTAATTCACCCCTCCACTTT. This translates into CASSLGQGGNSPLHF.

The chain employs TRBV7-6 and TRBJ2-5; possible D gene TRBD2, 5 bases. The CDR3 sequence is 14 residues long. Trimming left V 3 bases short and J 7 bases short, with 15 bases between. Looked up from germline, CDR1 is SGHVS and CDR2 is FNYEAQ. The CDR3: CASSLATGSWTQYF. Written as DNA, the CDR3 is TGTGCCAGCAGCTTGGCCACGGGATCGTGGACCCAGTACTTC. Drawing the rest from reference TRBV7-6 and TRBJ2-5, the complete variable domain is GAGVSQSPRYKVTKRGQDVALRCDPISGHVSLYWYRQALGQGPEFLTYFNYEAQQDKSGLPNDRFSAERPEGSISTLTIQRTEQRDSAMYRCASSLATGSWTQYFGPGTRLLVL.

The CDR3 protein is CASSPGRGYQETQYF. Written as DNA, the CDR3 is TGTGCCAGCAGCCCGGGTAGGGGGTACCAAGAGACCCAGTACTTC. V is TRBV7-2 and J is TRBJ2-5; D is perhaps TRBD1 (6 bases). The V end lost 5 bases, the J end lost 0 bases, and 13 bases lay between the germline ends. There are 15 residues in the CDR3. In germline, CDR1 is SGHTA, CDR2 FQGNSA.

This rearrangement joins TRBV5-4 to TRBJ2-7; no clear D. The germline gives CDR1 SGHNT, CDR2 YYREEE (reference sequence). The CDR3 spans 14 residues. The germline V and J ends were trimmed by 0 bases and 5 bases, with 12 bases remaining between them. In DNA form, the CDR3 reads TGTGCCAGCAGCTTGGAGAAGAGGAGAAACGAGCAGTACTTC. As protein: CASSLEKRRNEQYF.

This sequence joins TRBV29-1 and TRBJ2-2; 8 positions match TRBD1. V was clipped by 7 bases and J by 6 bases; unmatched bases: 10. The V gene's germline CDR1 is SQVTM and CDR2 ANQGSEA. The CDR3 totals 14 residues. Here the CDR3 DNA reads TGCAGCGGCAGGGGGCGCGGAGGCGCCGGGGAGCTGTTTTTT. It encodes CSGRGRGGAGELFF.

The chain joins TRBV7-9 to TRBJ2-7, with no clear D. CDR3 size: 15 residues. V lost 1 base to trimming and J lost 2 bases, with 12 bases between them. Germline values: CDR1 SEHNR, CDR2 FQNEAQ (reference sequence). The CDR3 protein is CASSLGGALTYEQYF. The CDR3 bases are TGTGCCAGCAGCTTAGGTGGTGCGTTAACCTACGAGCAGTACTTC.

On this clone: In this CDR3 the conserved last residue, phenylalanine or tryptophan, is missing, so a read error is likely. The DNA is left out, because the CDR3 cannot be placed on it with certainty; the CDR3 is given as TCRdb lists it. The chain combines TRBV21-1 with TRBJ1-6; TRBD1 is taken as the D call from the table, unchecked against the DNA. TRBV21-1 is an annotated pseudogene. Termini included, the CDR3 measures 13 amino acids. CDR3 protein: CASADSDNSPLHV.

The V and J genes are TRBV6-5 and TRBJ2-1, with D possibly matching TRBD2 (6 bases). Germline V lookup: CDR1 MNHEY, CDR2 SVGAGI. V was pared by 8 bases and J by 6 bases, with 8 bases between. CDR3 length: 11 residues. In DNA, the CDR3 is TGTGCCAGCCTGCGGGGCAATGAGCAGTTCTTC. Its translation: CASLRGNEQFF.

The rearrangement uses TRBV10-1 and TRBJ2-1; TRBD1 matches 7 bases. The length of the CDR3 is 13 residues. Germline V gene data show CDR1 as WNHNN and CDR2 as SYGVQD (reference sequence). The J segment lost 3 bases and the V segment lost 5 bases, leaving 1 base of the junction unmatched. The CDR3 nucleotides read TGCGCCAGCAGTCGGGACAGCTACAATGAGCAGTTCTTC. Residues: CASSRDSYNEQFF.

This clone was seen a single time. As DNA, the CDR3 is TGTGCCAGCATGCGGACAGGGTATGGGGAGCAGTACTTC. This encodes CASMRTGYGEQYF. This chain connects TRBV6-5 to TRBJ2-7, with 8 bases aligning to TRBD1. The CDR3 has 13 amino acids. The V gene's germline CDR1 is MNHEY and CDR2 SVGAGI. After removal of 7 bases from V and 7 bases from J, the junction contained 9 bases not matched to a gene.